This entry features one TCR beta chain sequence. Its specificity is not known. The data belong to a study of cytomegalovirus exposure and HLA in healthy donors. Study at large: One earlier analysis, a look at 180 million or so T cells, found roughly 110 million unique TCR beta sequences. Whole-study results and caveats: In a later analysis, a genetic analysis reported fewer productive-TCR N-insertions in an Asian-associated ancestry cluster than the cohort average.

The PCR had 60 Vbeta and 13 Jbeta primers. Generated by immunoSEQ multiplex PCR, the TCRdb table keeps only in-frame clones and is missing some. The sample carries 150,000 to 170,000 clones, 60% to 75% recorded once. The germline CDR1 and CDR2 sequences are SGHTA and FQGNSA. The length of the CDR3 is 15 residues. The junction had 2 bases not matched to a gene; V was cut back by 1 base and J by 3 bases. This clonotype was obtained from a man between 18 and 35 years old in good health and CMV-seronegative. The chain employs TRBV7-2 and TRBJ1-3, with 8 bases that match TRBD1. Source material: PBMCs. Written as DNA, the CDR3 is TGTGCCAGCAGCTTAGTTGGACAGGGTGGAAACACCATATATTTT. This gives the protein CASSLVGQGGNTIYF.